What follows are 12 T cell receptor beta chains derived from one specimen sequenced in a study of regulatory T cells in long-lasting Graves disease. Arm-PCR with iRepertoire HTBI primers amplified the CDR3 regions for these TCR beta libraries. TCRdb passed the multiplex PCR reads through MiXCR, listing each CDR3 protein once. In the table there are about 460,000 distinct CDR3 sequences, under 25% of which are singletons. Time point reported: persistent/refractory GD, antithyroid drugs over 5 years with positive TRAb. PBMCs were the source of the RNA used for TCR sequencing. Sequencing used peripheral blood mononuclear cells (PBMCs), obtained when the disease was refractory, from a patient treated with antithyroid drugs. These receptors all stem from a female donor with Graves disease.

To note about this clonotype: A read error may be the cause here, since a much bigger clone is one base away. The chain employs TRBV27 and TRBJ2-7, with D possibly matching TRBD2 (5 bases). Germline CDR1 is MNHEY and CDR2 is SMNVEV (reference sequence). This CDR3 has 13 amino acids. CDR3 protein: CAGSESLGIGQYF. The CDR3 DNA follows: TGTGCCGGCAGTGAATCACTAGGGATTGGGCAGTACTTC.

This clonotype was seen repeatedly, ten times or more. This sequence joins TRBV28 and TRBJ2-6; D possibly corresponds to TRBD1 (6 bases). The CDR3 spans 19 residues. CDR1 is MDHEN, CDR2 SYDVKM, per germline. With 6 bases removed from V and 4 bases from J, the gap between germline ends came to 25 bases. Here the CDR3 DNA reads TGTGCCAGCAGGGGTGGTAGAGGGGGTCGATTTGACGGGGCCAACGTCCTGACTTTC. Amino acids: CASRGGRGGRFDGANVLTF. Drawing the rest from reference TRBV28 and TRBJ2-6, the complete variable domain is DVKVTQSSRYLVKRTGEKVFLECVQDMDHENMFWYRQDPGLGLRLIYFSYDVKMKEKGDIPEGYSVSREKKERFSLILESASTNQTSMYLCASRGGRGGRFDGANVLTFGAGSRLTVL.

The CDR3 region is CASSAIPYEQYF. The CDR3 region has the DNA TGTGCCAGTAGTGCGATTCCCTACGAGCAGTACTTC. V is TRBV19 and J is TRBJ2-7; D is unresolved. Germline V gene sequence: CDR1 LNHDA, CDR2 SQIVND (reference sequence). V lost 5 bases to trimming and J lost 2 bases, with 7 bases between them. The CDR3 is 12 amino acids.

The rearrangement links TRBV7-3 to TRBJ2-5, with TRBD2 matching over 12 bases. Unmatched junction bases numbered 6, after V lost 6 bases and J lost 4 bases. The germline CDR1 and CDR2 sequences are SGHTA and FQGTGA. The CDR3 totals 15 residues. The CDR3: CASSLTSGRTETQYF. The DNA of the CDR3 is TGTGCCAGCAGTCTAACTAGCGGGAGGACAGAGACCCAGTACTTC.

J is TRBJ2-7 and V is TRBV7-8; a possible D gene is TRBD2 (6 bases). Germline CDR1 and CDR2: SGHVS and FQNEAQ. V gave up 5 bases and J gave up 6 bases, with 11 bases separating them. CDR3 length equals 12 residues. The CDR3 here is CASSISGGEQYF. In nucleotides, the CDR3 is TGTGCCAGCAGCATTAGCGGCGGCGAGCAGTACTTC.

The chain has TRBV15 and TRBJ1-5; D may be TRBD1 (5 bases). The CDR3 is 14 amino acids. Germline CDR1 and CDR2: LNHNV and YYDKDF (reference sequence). Trimming left V 4 bases short and J 1 base short, with 8 bases between. Here the CDR3 DNA reads TGTGCCACCAGCAAAGGGGTCAGCAATCAGCCCCAGCATTTT. Protein: CATSKGVSNQPQHF.

At least ten counts were recorded for this clonotype. The gene calls are TRBV6-2 or TRBV6-3 and TRBJ2-7; D perhaps matches TRBD2 (5 bases). Germline loops: CDR1 MNHEY, CDR2 SVGEGT. This CDR3 has 14 residues. Trimming took 6 bases from V and 0 from J, leaving 12 bases between them. CDR3 protein: CASRDTTSSYEQYF. The CDR3 coding sequence is TGTGCCAGCAGAGACACCACTAGCTCCTACGAGCAGTACTTC.

This clonotype was found many times. This rearrangement joins TRBV11-2 to TRBJ2-4; no definite D call. The germline gives CDR1 SGHAT, CDR2 FQNNGV. The CDR3 sequence is 14 residues long. V lost 5 bases to trimming and J lost 0 bases, with 8 bases between them. The CDR3: CASSQLLAKNIQYF. The CDR3 DNA is TGTGCCAGCAGCCAATTACTAGCCAAAAACATTCAGTACTTC. The variable domain in full, completed from reference TRBV11-2 and TRBJ2-4, reads EAGVAQSPRYKIIEKRQSVAFWCNPISGHATLYWYQQILGQGPKLLIQFQNNGVVDDSQLPKDRFSAERLKGVDSTLKIQPAKLEDSAVYLCASSQLLAKNIQYFGAGTRLSVL.

This clonotype was counted many times. V and J are TRBV7-2 and TRBJ2-5; D uncertain. The CDR3 contains 14 residues. V was pared by 5 bases and J by 4 bases, with 14 bases between. Looked up from germline, CDR1 is SGHTA and CDR2 is FQGNSA. CDR3 bases: TGTGCCAGCAGCGTCCGGGCCTTTCGAGAGACCCAGTACTTC. Translation gives CASSVRAFRETQYF. Looking up the rest from reference TRBV7-2 and TRBJ2-5 gives the full variable domain: GAGVSQSPSNKVTEKGKDVELRCDPISGHTALYWYRQSLGQGLEFLIYFQGNSAPDKSGLPSDRFSAERTGGSVSTLTIQRTQQEDSAVYLCASSVRAFRETQYFGPGTRLLVL.

In its sample, this clonotype was seen a few times. The rearrangement links TRBV5-1 to TRBJ1-3; D gene ambiguous. Trimming took off 0 bases at V and 2 bases at J, with 9 bases between the two ends. The CDR3 has 15 residues. CDR1 is SGHRS, CDR2 YFSETQ, per germline. In nucleotides, the CDR3 is TGCGCCAGCAGCTTGGGAGGTAGTCCTGGAAACACCATATATTTT. Translated, it gives CASSLGGSPGNTIYF.

Many counts were recorded for this clonotype. V gene TRBV28 combines with J gene TRBJ1-3; 10 bases line up with TRBD1. Germline CDR1 is MDHEN and CDR2 is SYDVKM. Germline trimming cut 3 bases from V and 5 bases from J; bases unmatched to any gene: 4. This CDR3 region has 15 residues. Here the CDR3 DNA reads TGTGCCAGCAGTTTGGGACAGGGGAACCGAAACACCATATATTTT. Translated: CASSLGQGNRNTIYF.

This sequence joins TRBV28 and TRBJ2-3; D not resolved. Trimming left V 5 bases short and J 6 bases short, with 12 bases between. Germline V gene lookup returns CDR1 MDHEN and CDR2 SYDVKM. The CDR3 covers 13 residues. CDR3: CASSLTGLDTQYF. The CDR3 DNA reads as TGTGCCAGCAGTCTCACCGGGTTGGATACGCAGTATTTT.